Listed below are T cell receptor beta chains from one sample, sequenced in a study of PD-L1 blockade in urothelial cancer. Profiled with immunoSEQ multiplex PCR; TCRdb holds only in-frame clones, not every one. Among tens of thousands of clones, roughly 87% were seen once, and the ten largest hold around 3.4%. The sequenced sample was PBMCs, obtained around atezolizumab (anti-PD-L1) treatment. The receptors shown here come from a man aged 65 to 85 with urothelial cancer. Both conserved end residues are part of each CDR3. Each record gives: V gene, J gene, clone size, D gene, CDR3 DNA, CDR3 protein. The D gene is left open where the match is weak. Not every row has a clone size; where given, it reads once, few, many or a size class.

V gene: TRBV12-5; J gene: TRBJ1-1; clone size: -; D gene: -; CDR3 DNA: TGTGCTAGTAGTCCGGGAACGAACACTGAAGCTTTCTTT; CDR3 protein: CASSPGTNTEAFF
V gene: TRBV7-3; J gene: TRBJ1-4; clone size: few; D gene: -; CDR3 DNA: TGTGCCAGCAGCCCTGCGGTGGCAACAGGGACTAATGAAAAACTGTTTTTT; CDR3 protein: CASSPAVATGTNEKLFF
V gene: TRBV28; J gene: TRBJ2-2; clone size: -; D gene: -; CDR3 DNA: TGTGCCAGCACTGAAGTGGGAGGTAAAGCCGGGGAGCTGTTTTTT; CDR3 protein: CASTEVGGKAGELFF
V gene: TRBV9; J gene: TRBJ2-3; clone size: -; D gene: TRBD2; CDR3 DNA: TGTGCCAGCAGCGACTGGACTAGCGGGAGCCCAGATACGCAGTATTTT; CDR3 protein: CASSDWTSGSPDTQYF
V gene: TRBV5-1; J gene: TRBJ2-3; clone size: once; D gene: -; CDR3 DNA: TGCGCCAGCAGCTCGGTCGGGGGTGGTGTTGCAGATACGCAGTATTTT; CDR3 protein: CASSSVGGGVADTQYF
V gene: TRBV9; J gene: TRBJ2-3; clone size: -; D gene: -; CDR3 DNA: TGTGCCAGCAGCGTAGCGGGGACAGATACGCAGTATTTT; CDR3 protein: CASSVAGTDTQYF
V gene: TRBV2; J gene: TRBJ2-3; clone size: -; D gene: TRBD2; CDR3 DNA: TGTGCCAGCCGGCGGTCGTGGCGGGGGACAGATACGCAGTATTTT; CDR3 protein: CASRRSWRGTDTQYF
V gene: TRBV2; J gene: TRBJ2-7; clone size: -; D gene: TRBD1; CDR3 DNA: TGTGCCAGCAGCGACAGGGCTTCGTACGAGCAGTACTTC; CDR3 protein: CASSDRASYEQYF
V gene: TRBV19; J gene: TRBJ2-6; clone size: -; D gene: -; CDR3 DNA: TGTGCCAGTAGTAAAAACGGAGGCTCTGGGGCCAACGTCCTGACTTTC; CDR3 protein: CASSKNGGSGANVLTF
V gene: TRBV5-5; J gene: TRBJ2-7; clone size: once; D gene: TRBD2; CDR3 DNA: TGTGCCAGCAGCCTTGGGACTAGCGGGAGTACCTACGAGCAGTACTTC; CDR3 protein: CASSLGTSGSTYEQYF
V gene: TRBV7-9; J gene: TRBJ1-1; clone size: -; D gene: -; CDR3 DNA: TGTGCCAGCAGCCGCGATACAGGGACGGACAGCACTGAAGCTTTCTTT; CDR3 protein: CASSRDTGTDSTEAFF
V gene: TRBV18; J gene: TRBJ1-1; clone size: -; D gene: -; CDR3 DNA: TGTGCCAGCTCACCACAGTCAGCAGGGTCGGGCACTGAAGCTTTCTTT; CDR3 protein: CASSPQSAGSGTEAFF
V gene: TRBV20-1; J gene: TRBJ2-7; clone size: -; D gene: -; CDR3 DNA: TGCAGTGCTAGCGGGGTCGAGCAGTACTTC; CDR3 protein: CSASGVEQYF
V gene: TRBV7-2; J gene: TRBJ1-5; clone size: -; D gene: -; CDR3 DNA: TGTGCCAGCAGCCCCAGCGGGGGTAACAATCAGCCCCAGCATTTT; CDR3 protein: CASSPSGGNNQPQHF
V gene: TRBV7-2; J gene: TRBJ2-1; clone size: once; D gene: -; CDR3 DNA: TGTGCCAGCAGCTCCCAGGGGGCGCGGGGGCGCAATGAGCAGTTCTTC; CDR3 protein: CASSSQGARGRNEQFF
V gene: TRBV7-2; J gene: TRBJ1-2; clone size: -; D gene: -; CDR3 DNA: TGTGCCAGCAGCTTAGGGGGCGGACAGCTCTATGGCTACACCTTC; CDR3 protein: CASSLGGGQLYGYTF
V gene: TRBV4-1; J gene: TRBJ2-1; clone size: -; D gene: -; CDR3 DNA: TGCGCCAGCAGCCGTCAGCCGAGGTTATACAATGAGCAGTTCTTC; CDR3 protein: CASSRQPRLYNEQFF
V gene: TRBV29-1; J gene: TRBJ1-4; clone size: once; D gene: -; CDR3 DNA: TGCAGCGCCCGCGCCGGGGTTAATGAAAAACTGTTTTTT; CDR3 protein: CSARAGVNEKLFF
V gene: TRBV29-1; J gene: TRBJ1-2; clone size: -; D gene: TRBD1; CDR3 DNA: TGCAGCGTTGAAGATTTCGTGCCAGGGGGCTTCTATGGCTACACCTTC; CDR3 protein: CSVEDFVPGGFYGYTF
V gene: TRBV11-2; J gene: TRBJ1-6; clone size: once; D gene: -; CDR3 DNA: TGTGCCAGCGGCCTGCCCCTCCACTTT; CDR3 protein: CASGLPLHF
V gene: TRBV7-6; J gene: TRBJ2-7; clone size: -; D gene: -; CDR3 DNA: TGTGCCAGCAGCTTATCCCACGCGGCCTTGGACGAGCAGTACTTC; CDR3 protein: CASSLSHAALDEQYF
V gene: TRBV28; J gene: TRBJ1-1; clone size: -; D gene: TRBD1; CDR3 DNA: TGTGCCAGCCGCCCGGGACAGGGTATCGCTGAAGCTTTCTTT; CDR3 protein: CASRPGQGIAEAFF
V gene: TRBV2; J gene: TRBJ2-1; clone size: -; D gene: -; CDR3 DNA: TGTGCCAGCACCTACCTAGAAATCCCCTACAATGAGCAGTTCTTC; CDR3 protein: CASTYLEIPYNEQFF
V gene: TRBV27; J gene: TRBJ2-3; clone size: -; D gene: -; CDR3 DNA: TGTGCCAGCAGTTCCAGGGGATGGGGCACAGATACGCAGTATTTT; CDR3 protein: CASSSRGWGTDTQYF
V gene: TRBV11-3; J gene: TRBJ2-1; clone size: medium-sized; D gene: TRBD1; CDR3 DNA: TGTGCCAGCAGCCAGAGACAGGGAACGACCGATGAGCAGTTCTTC; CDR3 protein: CASSQRQGTTDEQFF
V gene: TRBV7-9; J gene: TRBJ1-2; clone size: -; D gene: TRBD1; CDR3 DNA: TGTGCCAGCAGCCCCAGTCGGGACAGGGGTTATGGCTACACCTTC; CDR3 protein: CASSPSRDRGYGYTF
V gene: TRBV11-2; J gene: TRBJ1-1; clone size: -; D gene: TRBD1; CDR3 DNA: TGTGCCAGCAGCACCTACAGGGGGCGGAACACTGAAGCTTTCTTT; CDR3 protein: CASSTYRGRNTEAFF
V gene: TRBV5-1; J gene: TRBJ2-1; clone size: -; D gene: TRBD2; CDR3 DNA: TGCGCCAGCCGAGGACTAGTCGATGGCAATGAGCAGTTCTTC; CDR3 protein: CASRGLVDGNEQFF
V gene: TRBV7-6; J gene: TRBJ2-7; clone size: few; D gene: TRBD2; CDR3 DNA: TGTGCCAGCAGCTCTAGCGGGGGGGCCCACGAGCAGTACTTC; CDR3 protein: CASSSSGGAHEQYF
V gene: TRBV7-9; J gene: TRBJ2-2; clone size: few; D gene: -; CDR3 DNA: TGTGCCAGCAGCGCTGGTCTAGCGTTTACCGGGGAGCTGTTTTTT; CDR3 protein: CASSAGLAFTGELFF
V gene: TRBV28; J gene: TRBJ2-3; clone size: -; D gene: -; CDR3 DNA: TGTGCCACTACACTAAGAGCAGATACGCAGTATTTT; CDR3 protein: CATTLRADTQYF
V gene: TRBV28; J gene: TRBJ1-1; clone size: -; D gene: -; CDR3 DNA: TGTGCCAGCAGTTTGAGCCACACTGAAGCTTTCTTT; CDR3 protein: CASSLSHTEAFF
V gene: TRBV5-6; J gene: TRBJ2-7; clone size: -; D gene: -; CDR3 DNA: TGTGCCAGCAGCTCGCGGGATTTCTACGAGCAGTACTTC; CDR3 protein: CASSSRDFYEQYF
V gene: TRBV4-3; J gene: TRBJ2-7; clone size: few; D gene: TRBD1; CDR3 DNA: TGCGCCAGCAGCCAGGACACAGGGGTCTACGAGCAGTACTTC; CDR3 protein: CASSQDTGVYEQYF
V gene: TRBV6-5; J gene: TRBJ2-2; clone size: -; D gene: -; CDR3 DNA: TGTGCCAGCCAAGGATGGGGGGAGGACACCGGGGAGCTGTTTTTT; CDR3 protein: CASQGWGEDTGELFF
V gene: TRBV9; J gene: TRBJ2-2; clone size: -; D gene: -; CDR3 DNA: TGTGCCAGCAGCGTAGCAGGGGTCAACACCGGGGAGCTGTTTTTT; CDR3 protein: CASSVAGVNTGELFF
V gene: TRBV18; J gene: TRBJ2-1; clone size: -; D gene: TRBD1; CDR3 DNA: TGTGCCAGCGACGACCGTATCATCGCGGACAGGACCCTTGAGCAGTTCTTC; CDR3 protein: CASDDRIIADRTLEQFF
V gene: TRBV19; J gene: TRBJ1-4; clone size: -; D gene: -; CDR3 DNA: TGTGCCAGTAGTGAGGACACAGGGTTGGTGTATGAAAAACTGTTTTTT; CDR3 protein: CASSEDTGLVYEKLFF
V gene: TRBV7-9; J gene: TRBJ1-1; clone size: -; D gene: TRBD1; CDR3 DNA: TGTGCCAGCAGCTTAGCTCAGACAGGGGGCACTGAAGCTTTCTTT; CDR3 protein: CASSLAQTGGTEAFF
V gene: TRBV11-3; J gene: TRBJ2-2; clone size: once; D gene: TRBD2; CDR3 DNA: TGTGCCAGCAGCGTCGACCTAGCGGGCAGGGACGGGGAGCTGTTTTTT; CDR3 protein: CASSVDLAGRDGELFF
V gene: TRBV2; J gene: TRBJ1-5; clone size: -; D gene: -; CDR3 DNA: TGTGCCAGCAGTTCGGAGGACCATCAGCCCCAGCATTTT; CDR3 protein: CASSSEDHQPQHF
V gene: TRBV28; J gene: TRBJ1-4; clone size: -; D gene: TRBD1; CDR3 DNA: TGTGCCAGCAGTCGAATTCGTCCCGGGACAGGGAACTATGAAAAACTGTTTTTT; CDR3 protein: CASSRIRPGTGNYEKLFF
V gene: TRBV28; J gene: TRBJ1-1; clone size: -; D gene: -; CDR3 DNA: TGTGCCAGCCGAAGGGCCCCGGGGACTGAAGCTTTCTTT; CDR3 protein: CASRRAPGTEAFF
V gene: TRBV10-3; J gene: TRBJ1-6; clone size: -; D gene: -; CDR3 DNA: TGTGCCATCGGGCTGGGCCATGATTCACCCCTCCACTTT; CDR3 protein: CAIGLGHDSPLHF
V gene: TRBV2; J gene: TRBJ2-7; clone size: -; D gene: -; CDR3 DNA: TGTGCCAGCAGTGAAGGGGGGGCCTACGAGCAGTACTTC; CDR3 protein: CASSEGGAYEQYF
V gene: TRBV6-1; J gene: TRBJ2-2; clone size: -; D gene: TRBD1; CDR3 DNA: TGTGCCAGGACAGGGGTTACCACCGGGGAGCTGTTTTTT; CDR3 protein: CARTGVTTGELFF
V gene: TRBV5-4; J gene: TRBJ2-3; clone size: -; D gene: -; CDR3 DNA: TGTGCCAGCAGCTCCTTAATCACAGATACGCAGTATTTT; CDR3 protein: CASSSLITDTQYF
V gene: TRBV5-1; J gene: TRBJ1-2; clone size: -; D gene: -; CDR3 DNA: TGCGCCAGCAGCTTGGCGGAGGGTGATATAGGTGGCTACACCTTC; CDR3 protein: CASSLAEGDIGGYTF
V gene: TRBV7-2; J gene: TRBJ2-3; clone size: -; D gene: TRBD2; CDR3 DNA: TGTGCCAGCAGTCTTAGTTCACAGCGGGGGCTGCGAAGCTCAGATACGCAGTATTTT; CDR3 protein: CASSLSSQRGLRSSDTQYF
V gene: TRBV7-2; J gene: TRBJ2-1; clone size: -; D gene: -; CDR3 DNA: TGTGCCAGCAGCTTAAGGATGGGCGGGGTAACCTACAATGAGCAGTTCTTC; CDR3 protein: CASSLRMGGVTYNEQFF
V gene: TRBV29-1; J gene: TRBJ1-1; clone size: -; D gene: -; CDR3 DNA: TGCAGCGCATCCCTTCAGGGTCAGAGCACTGAAGCTTTCTTT; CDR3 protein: CSASLQGQSTEAFF
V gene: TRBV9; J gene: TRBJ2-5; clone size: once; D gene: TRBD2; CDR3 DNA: TGTGCCAGCAGCCCCAGCGGGGGGAGAGAGACCCAGTACTTC; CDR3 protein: CASSPSGGRETQYF
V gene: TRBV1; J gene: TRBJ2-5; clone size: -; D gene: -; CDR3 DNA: TGCACCAGCAGCCAAGAGCAACTTAGACTAGCGGGAGCGGAGACCCAGTACTTC; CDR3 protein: CTSSQEQLRLAGAETQYF
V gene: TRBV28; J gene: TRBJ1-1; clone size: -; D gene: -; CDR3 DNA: TGTGCCAGCAGTTTCGGACAGATGAACACTGAAGCTTTCTTT; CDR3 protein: CASSFGQMNTEAFF
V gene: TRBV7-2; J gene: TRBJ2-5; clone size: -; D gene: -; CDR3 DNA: TGTGCCAGCAGCTTAGCGGGGGGAGAAGAGACCCAGTACTTC; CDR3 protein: CASSLAGGEETQYF
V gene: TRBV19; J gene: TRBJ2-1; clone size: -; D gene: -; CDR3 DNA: TGTGCCAGTAGCAGGGGTTCCTACAATGAGCAGTTCTTC; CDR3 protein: CASSRGSYNEQFF
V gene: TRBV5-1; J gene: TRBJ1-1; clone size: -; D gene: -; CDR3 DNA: TGCGCCAGCAGCTTGAGAGGGAGTGGGGTCAACACTGAAGCTTTCTTT; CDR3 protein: CASSLRGSGVNTEAFF
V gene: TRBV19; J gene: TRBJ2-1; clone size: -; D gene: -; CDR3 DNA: TGTGCCAGTTCAATTGCCCGGGGTCGAATAAGTGAGCAGTTCTTC; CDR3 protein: CASSIARGRISEQFF
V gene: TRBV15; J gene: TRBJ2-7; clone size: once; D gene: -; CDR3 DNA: TGTGCCACCAGCAGAGATGCGGGTTTTGAGCAGTACTTC; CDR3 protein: CATSRDAGFEQYF
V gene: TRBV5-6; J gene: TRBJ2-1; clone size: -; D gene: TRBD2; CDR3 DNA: TGTGCCAGCAGCTTGCCCCTACTAGCGGGGGGCTACAATGAGCAGTTCTTC; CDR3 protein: CASSLPLLAGGYNEQFF